At least ten counts were recorded for the clone carrying this T cell receptor beta chain. Unique molecular identifiers were affixed to single, distinct cDNA molecules. TCRdb redid the calling of the 5' RACE reads with MiXCR, one entry per CDR3 protein. The table lists tens of thousands of distinct CDR3 sequences, about 7.6% of them singletons, with roughly a tenth in the top ten. This entry is derived from a study of early T cells in non-severe SARS-CoV-2 infection. This TCR was sampled from an adult who was a healthcare worker with PCR-confirmed SARS-CoV-2 infection or an uninfected control (not recorded which). The sequenced sample was whole blood, obtained at baseline.

CDR3 nucleotide sequence: TGTGCCAGCAGCCAAGATCAAGCCCGACGACACAATGAGCAGTTCTTC. It codes for CASSQDQARRHNEQFF. The chain has TRBV4-2 and TRBJ2-1; D call uncertain. The V gene lost 0 bases and the J gene lost 5 bases, with 14 bases spanning the gap. From germline, CDR1 is LGHNA and CDR2 YNFKEQ. This CDR3 is 16 amino acids long.